The 3 T cell receptor beta chains listed next were all sequenced from one sample in a study of blood T cells in healthy people across ages. Then a second PCR, running about 7 to 11 cycles, was carried out with a sample-barcoded 5' primer and a J-beta primer mix. Via MiXCR, TCRdb re-called the 5' RACE reads, giving one row per CDR3 protein. The table has about 1.8 million distinct CDR3 sequences, 49% seen once. The specimen was blood. All receptors come from a woman in her 40s in good health.

The V call is TRBV12-3 or TRBV12-4, the J call TRBJ2-4; TRBD1 agrees at 11 bases. The end of the DNA aligns better with TRBJ2-7, so the J call may be wrong. The CDR3 has 17 residues. In DNA form, the CDR3 reads TGTGCCAGCAGTGTCCGGACGGACAGGGGGCGTTCCTACGAGCAGTACTTC. Protein sequence: CASSVRTDRGRSYEQYF.

The rearrangement joins TRBV7-2 to TRBJ2-7, with a weak D call TRBD1 (5 bases). Germline V gives CDR1 SGHTA, CDR2 FQGNSA. The CDR3 totals 16 residues. Trimming removed 2 bases from V and 7 bases from J, with 21 bases in between. The DNA for the CDR3 is TGTGCCAGCAGCTTATCGGCAGGGCCCTCCTACAATGAGCAGTACTTC. Translating it yields CASSLSAGPSYNEQYF. Full variable domain (rest looked up from reference TRBV7-2 and TRBJ2-7): GAGVSQSPSNKVTEKGKDVELRCDPISGHTALYWYRQSLGQGLEFLIYFQGNSAPDKSGLPSDRFSAERTGGSVSTLTIQRTQQEDSAVYLCASSLSAGPSYNEQYFGPGTRLTVT.

The chain employs TRBV29-1 and TRBJ2-3, with TRBD1 matching over 9 bases. This CDR3 contains 14 residues. Germline V gives CDR1 SQVTM, CDR2 ANQGSEA. V shed 5 bases and J 1 base; nucleotides not matched to a gene: 4. For the CDR3, the DNA is TGCAGCGTTTGGGGACAGGGTCGCACAGATACGCAGTATTTT. Protein: CSVWGQGRTDTQYF.